The clone carrying this TCR beta chain was counted only a few times. Unique molecular identifiers (one per individual cDNA molecule) were attached. One entry per CDR3 protein results from TCRdb running MiXCR on the 5' RACE reads. The data show about 64,000 distinct CDR3 sequences, roughly a sixth seen once. The CDR3 is 12 residues long. Trimming removed 5 bases at V and 6 bases at J, with 9 bases between. Germline V lookup: CDR1 LNHDA, CDR2 SQIVND (reference sequence). This sample stems from a study of early T cells in non-severe SARS-CoV-2 infection. In the study overall: Unsorted whole blood bulk RNA was sequenced, with unpaired chains.

V gene TRBV19 combines with J gene TRBJ2-3; D remains ambiguous. This TCR came from an adult who was a healthcare worker with PCR-confirmed SARS-CoV-2 infection or an uninfected control (not recorded which). The sequencing used whole blood, collected at baseline. The CDR3 here is CASSFSRDTQYF. CDR3 DNA sequence: TGTGCCAGTAGTTTTTCTAGGGATACGCAGTATTTT.